The source of this T cell receptor (beta chain) is a study of T cell responses to AZD1222 COVID-19 vaccine. Measured with immunoSEQ multiplex PCR; TCRdb has only the in-frame clones, and not every one. The table has about 69,000 clones, around four fifths seen once. There are 15 residues in the CDR3. Germline V gene sequence: CDR1 KGHSH, CDR2 LQKENI. V was shortened by 1 base and J by 1 base, with 8 bases between the two germline ends. Study-level results: Recipients of AZD1222 seropositive at baseline numbered only 6 or 7. A mostly white British donor set with more females was recruited, and clonal diversity was possibly underestimated. In the spike-specific TCR repertoire, nearly half reportedly target unmutated variant regions.

This clone was found a few times. Antigen unknown. This sequence originates from an adult who received the AZD1222 COVID-19 vaccine. The sample in question was peripheral blood, obtained 28 days after the second AZD1222 dose. The chain has TRBV18 and TRBJ1-3; D gene ambiguous. The CDR3 DNA follows: TGTGCCAGCTCACCACAGGTCGCTTCTGGAAACACCATATATTTT. Translating gives CASSPQVASGNTIYF.